This is a list of T cell receptor beta chains from one sample in a study of blood T cell repertoires in COVID-19. Generated by immunoSEQ multiplex PCR, the TCRdb table keeps only in-frame clones and is missing some. This table holds 300,000 to 400,000 clones, 88% found once. Sequencing was carried out using PBMCs or T cells enriched from blood (not recorded which). The receptors come from a man between 25 and 39 years old who had recovered from COVID-19. Each CDR3 is given with its conserved first and last residue. The D gene is left open where the match is weak. Not every row has a clone size; where given, it reads once, few, many or a size class.

j_gene	abundance	v_gene	d_gene	CDR3nt	CDR3aa
TRBJ2-3	-	TRBV7-9	-	TGTGCCAGCAGCGGGCAGACCGATAGCACAGATACGCAGTATTTT	CASSGQTDSTDTQYF
TRBJ1-5	-	TRBV2	TRBD1	TGTGCCAGCAGCGACACAGGGGGAAATCAGCCCCAGCATTTT	CASSDTGGNQPQHF
TRBJ1-2	-	TRBV24-1	TRBD1	TGTGCCACCAGTGATTTGGAACAGGGGTTCGGCTACACCTTC	CATSDLEQGFGYTF
TRBJ2-7	-	TRBV27	-	TGTGCCAGCAGTTCTACTTCAGACAGATATGAGGAGCAGTACTTC	CASSSTSDRYEEQYF
TRBJ1-5	-	TRBV5-1	-	TGCGCCAGCAGTTTGGACGGACAGTATAATCAGCCCCAGCATTTT	CASSLDGQYNQPQHF
TRBJ1-5	-	TRBV19	-	TGTGCCAGTAGTATGGGAGGGAGGGGCCAGCCCCAGCATTTT	CASSMGGRGQPQHF
TRBJ2-7	-	TRBV29-1	-	TGCAGCGTTGTCCCAGGGGGACTGATTCGCGAGCAGTACTTC	CSVVPGGLIREQYF
TRBJ2-7	-	TRBV7-9	-	TGTGCCAGCAGCCTGGGGAGCCTACGGATGCAGTACTTC	CASSLGSLRMQYF
TRBJ1-1	-	TRBV7-2	-	TGTGCCAGCAGCCCACAGGTCACTGAAGCTTTCTTT	CASSPQVTEAFF
TRBJ1-4	-	TRBV19	-	TGTGCCTCGCGAGTAGTTGCAACTAATGAAAAACTGTTTTTT	CASRVVATNEKLFF
TRBJ1-1	-	TRBV27	-	TGTGCCAGCAGTCCTGATCGGGGGGGGAAGAACACTGAAGCTTTCTTT	CASSPDRGGKNTEAFF
TRBJ1-4	-	TRBV30	-	TGTGCCTGGAGTCGACGGGGGGCGCCTGAAAAACTGTTTTTT	CAWSRRGAPEKLFF
TRBJ1-2	-	TRBV5-4	-	TGTGCCAGCAGCCCAGGGAGGAACTATGGCTACACCTTC	CASSPGRNYGYTF
TRBJ2-5	-	TRBV5-1	TRBD1	TGCGCCAGCAGCTTAGAGACAGGGGCAGAGACCCAGTACTTC	CASSLETGAETQYF
TRBJ1-1	-	TRBV3-1/TRBV3-2	-	TGTGCCAGCAGCCAAACTTCTAAAATAGAAGCTTTCTTT	CASSQTSKIEAFF
TRBJ1-1	-	TRBV7-8	TRBD1	TGTGCCAGCAGGGTCGACAGGGTGGCTGAAGCTTTCTTT	CASRVDRVAEAFF
TRBJ2-7	many	TRBV19	-	TGTGCCAGTAGTATAGCCTCCCGAGGGAAGAAGCTTTACAAGCAGTACTTC	CASSIASRGKKLYKQYF
TRBJ1-1	-	TRBV5-5	-	TGTGCCAGCAGCTTTAATGTGGTAGTGAACACTGAAGCTTTCTTT	CASSFNVVVNTEAFF
TRBJ1-6	-	TRBV27	-	TGTGCCAGCAGCCCTTCCCGGGTAGATTGGTCACCCCTCCACTTT	CASSPSRVDWSPLHF
TRBJ1-5	-	TRBV19	TRBD1	TGTGCCAGTCATGACAGGGTCGATCAGCCCCAGCATTTT	CASHDRVDQPQHF
TRBJ2-3	-	TRBV5-1	TRBD2	TGCGCCAGCAGCGCCGGGACTAGCGGGGCGGCAGATACGCAGTATTTT	CASSAGTSGAADTQYF
TRBJ1-4	-	TRBV19	-	TGTGCCAGTAGTATAGCCGGAAAACTGTTTTTT	CASSIAGKLFF
TRBJ1-2	-	TRBV5-1	TRBD1	TGCGCCAGCAGCCGTGGACAGGGCCTTGTTTATGGCTACACCTTC	CASSRGQGLVYGYTF
TRBJ2-1	-	TRBV4-1	TRBD2	TGCGCCAGCAGCCAAGAGCAACTAGCGTATGTGGGGAATGAGCAGTTCTTC	CASSQEQLAYVGNEQFF
TRBJ2-3	-	TRBV19	TRBD1	TGTGCCAGTAGTATACTGGGGGGACAGGGAACAGATACGCAGTATTTT	CASSILGGQGTDTQYF
TRBJ1-6	-	TRBV7-9	-	TGTGCCAGCAGCTTAGGGGAGGGGGGGTATCTTTCACCCCTCCACTTT	CASSLGEGGYLSPLHF
TRBJ2-7	-	TRBV27	-	TGTGCCAGCAGTTCCGACAGCACCCCGGCCCTGAGCGAGCAGTACTTC	CASSSDSTPALSEQYF
TRBJ1-4	-	TRBV14	TRBD1	TGTGCCAGCAGCCAAGGAGGGGGCAAACTGTTTTTT	CASSQGGGKLFF
TRBJ2-7	-	TRBV9	TRBD1	TGTGCCAGCAGCGTGGGACAGACCTACGAGCAGTACTTC	CASSVGQTYEQYF
TRBJ2-7	-	TRBV10-3	-	TGTGCCATCAGTGGGCCCCGTGAAGGGAGCTCCTACGAGCAGTACTTC	CAISGPREGSSYEQYF
TRBJ1-1	-	TRBV20-1	TRBD1	TGCAGTGCTAGTAGAACGGGACAGGGGAGCCTTAACACTGAAGCTTTCTTT	CSASRTGQGSLNTEAFF
TRBJ2-5	-	TRBV29-1	TRBD1	TGCAGCGTTGTTCAGGGGGAAGAGACCCAGTACTTC	CSVVQGEETQYF
TRBJ2-3	-	TRBV19	-	TGTGCCAGTAGTTCCGAGGGGGGGGCGCAGGAAGATACGCAGTATTTT	CASSSEGGAQEDTQYF
TRBJ2-2	-	TRBV25-1	-	TGTGCCAGCAGTGACCTTGAGGACACCGGGGAGCTGTTTTTT	CASSDLEDTGELFF
TRBJ1-1	-	TRBV5-1	-	TGCGCCAGCAGCTTGAGTGGGCTAAACACTGAAGCTTTCTTT	CASSLSGLNTEAFF
TRBJ2-7	-	TRBV27	TRBD1	TGTGCCAGCAGTGTCGACAGGGGGGAGTCCAACGAGCAGTACTTC	CASSVDRGESNEQYF
TRBJ2-7	-	TRBV6-4	-	TGTGCCAGCAGTGAAGGTTCTACCACGTCAGGGCAGTACTTC	CASSEGSTTSGQYF
TRBJ1-2	-	TRBV30	-	TGTGCCTGGAGTCCGGACTTTTATGGCTACACCTTC	CAWSPDFYGYTF
TRBJ1-6	-	TRBV25-1	-	TGTGCCAGCAGTGAATTGGGGAGGAATTCACCCCTCCACTTT	CASSELGRNSPLHF
TRBJ2-7	-	TRBV10-2	TRBD2	TGCGCCAGCAGTGAGTTGGTAGCGGGGGGAGACGAGCAGTACTTC	CASSELVAGGDEQYF
TRBJ2-7	-	TRBV3-1/TRBV3-2	TRBD2	TGTGCCAGCAGCCAAGATCTTAGCGGGGGGGCGGGAGGCGAGCAGTACTTC	CASSQDLSGGAGGEQYF
TRBJ1-6	-	TRBV18	TRBD1	TGTGCCAGCTCACCGGCGACAGGGGCGAGTAATTCACCCCTCCACTTT	CASSPATGASNSPLHF
TRBJ2-5	-	TRBV19	-	TGTGCCAGTAGTGATCATGGGGGGAAAGAGACCCAGTACTTC	CASSDHGGKETQYF
TRBJ1-5	-	TRBV12-3/TRBV12-4	-	TGTGCCAGCAGTTTAGCTTCCGAGCAGCCCCAGCATTTT	CASSLASEQPQHF
TRBJ1-1	-	TRBV4-1	TRBD1	TGCGCCAGCAGCCAGAAGGACAGGGCCCCCACTGAAGCTTTCTTT	CASSQKDRAPTEAFF
TRBJ2-7	-	TRBV10-3	TRBD1	TGTGCCATAAACCGGGACAGGGGGGTCGAGCAGTACTTC	CAINRDRGVEQYF
TRBJ2-2	-	TRBV13	-	TGTGCCAGCAGTATACCGGGACACTTCACCGGGGAGCTGTTTTTT	CASSIPGHFTGELFF
TRBJ1-1	-	TRBV5-4	-	TGTGCCAGCAGCCCAGCGGACAGACTGAACACTGAAGCTTTCTTT	CASSPADRLNTEAFF